This T cell receptor (beta chain) was retrieved from a study of blood T cell repertoires in COVID-19. Study details: PBMCs, B-cell-depleted T cells, or T cells were the source of the cDNA or gDNA that made up the material.

This CDR3 contains 12 residues. Germline CDR1 and CDR2: SGHRS and YFSETQ. V lost 3 bases, J lost 3 bases, and 7 bases lay in between. In the authors' workflow: Estimation of nucleated cell counts relied on the amplification of reference gene primers. Assay used: immunoSEQ multiplex PCR; TCRdb lists only in-frame clones, some missing. The DNA was the basis for D and trimming; V, J and clone size are from that table. The data contain about 290,000 clones, around 90% of them seen just once; the ten biggest clones take up about 1.7%. Participants' own reports of clinical history determined their cohort assignment.

The material sequenced was PBMCs or T cells enriched from blood (not recorded which). This rearrangement joins TRBV5-1 to TRBJ2-7, with TRBD2 as a possible D gene (5 bases). The sequence was obtained from a woman aged 40 to 49 who had recovered from COVID-19. CDR3 sequence reads: CASSSSGYEQYF. The CDR3, as DNA: TGCGCCAGCAGCTCCAGCGGCTACGAGCAGTACTTC.